These T cell receptor beta chains were read from a single sample in a study of blood T cell repertoires in COVID-19. Sequencing was performed with immunoSEQ multiplex PCR; in TCRdb, only in-frame clones are kept and a portion is missing. The sample consists of 150,000 to 200,000 clones, around four fifths of them appearing once. Specimen: PBMCs or T cells enriched from blood (not recorded which). The origin of the receptors is a woman between 45 and 60 years old who had recovered from COVID-19. Each CDR3 is given with its conserved first and last residue. Each record gives: J gene, D gene, V gene, clone size, CDR3 DNA, CDR3 protein. The D gene is left open where the match is weak. Size is omitted from some rows. Given values are once, few, many or a class for expanded clones.

TRBJ2-3 | - | TRBV18 | once | TGTGCCAGCTCACCGGCAGGGCCTTCTAGCACAGATACGCAGTATTTT | CASSPAGPSSTDTQYF
TRBJ2-7 | - | TRBV5-6 | few | TGTGCCAGCAGCTTGGGAGGTGGGAGCGTCTACGAGCAGTACTTC | CASSLGGGSVYEQYF
TRBJ2-7 | TRBD2 | TRBV7-2 | once | TGTGCCAGCAGCTTAGTAGCGGGAGGGCCAGACGAGCAGTACTTC | CASSLVAGGPDEQYF
TRBJ1-2 | - | TRBV15 | - | TGTGCCACCTCCCGCGCGGGGCCCCTACACAATAACTATGGCTACACCTTC | CATSRAGPLHNNYGYTF
TRBJ2-7 | TRBD1 | TRBV28 | - | TGTGCCAGCGCCTCCTTGGGGACAGGGCATACCTACGAGCAGTACTTC | CASASLGTGHTYEQYF
TRBJ1-3 | - | TRBV9 | - | TGTGCCAGCAGCGTCCAAGGGGGGGATCGGATATATTTT | CASSVQGGDRIYF
TRBJ2-7 | TRBD2 | TRBV14 | - | TGTGCCAGCAGCCAAAAGGGACTAGCGGGATACGAGCAGTACTTC | CASSQKGLAGYEQYF
TRBJ2-1 | TRBD2 | TRBV7-2 | few | TGTGCCAGCAGCTTAACTAGCGGGCTGTACAATGAGCAGTTCTTC | CASSLTSGLYNEQFF
TRBJ1-5 | TRBD1 | TRBV19 | - | TGTGCCAGTAGTATGAGAGGGGGCAGGGAGCCCCAGCATTTT | CASSMRGGREPQHF
TRBJ2-4 | - | TRBV19 | - | TGTGCCAGTAGTATATCCTTCTCGGGAAACATTCAGTACTTC | CASSISFSGNIQYF
TRBJ1-6 | - | TRBV2 | - | TGTGCCCTCAAAAGGCGGGAAAATTCACCCCTCCACTTT | CALKRRENSPLHF
TRBJ1-6 | - | TRBV12-3/TRBV12-4 | - | TGTGCCAGTAGACAAGGGGAGGGTTCACCCCTCCACTTT | CASRQGEGSPLHF
TRBJ1-2 | - | TRBV28 | - | TGTGCCAGCAGTTCCCCCGGGGGGACGGCCTATGGCTACACCTTC | CASSSPGGTAYGYTF
TRBJ1-2 | TRBD1 | TRBV9 | - | TGTGCCAGCAGCTTCGTACAGGGGGGGAATGGCTACACCTTC | CASSFVQGGNGYTF
TRBJ2-7 | TRBD2 | TRBV4-2 | - | TGTGCCAGCAGCAGGGGACTAGCGGGATTCGGCTCCTACGAGCAGTACTTC | CASSRGLAGFGSYEQYF
TRBJ2-6 | - | TRBV28 | - | TGTGCCACAGGGGAGAGCGGGGCCAACGTCCTGACTTTC | CATGESGANVLTF
TRBJ1-1 | TRBD1 | TRBV6-5 | - | TGTGCCAGCAGACTCGATCAGGGGGCGAGAACTGAAGCTTTCTTT | CASRLDQGARTEAFF
TRBJ1-1 | TRBD1 | TRBV7-2 | - | TGTGCCAGCAGCTTGGACAGGGGGCGAGCTGAAGCTTTCTTT | CASSLDRGRAEAFF
TRBJ2-5 | TRBD1 | TRBV29-1 | - | TGCAGCACTACCACAGGGGGCGAAGAGACCCAGTACTTC | CSTTTGGEETQYF
TRBJ1-1 | TRBD1 | TRBV11-3 | - | TGTGCCAGCAGCCCGGGCGGGACAGGGCCGGTGAACACTGAAGCTTTCTTT | CASSPGGTGPVNTEAFF
TRBJ2-2 | - | TRBV2 | - | TGTGCCAGCAGTGTTGTACAGGGTATCGGGGAGCTGTTTTTT | CASSVVQGIGELFF
TRBJ2-1 | - | TRBV19 | - | TGTGCCAGTAGTATAGAGGAGGGTAGGGAGCAGTTCTTC | CASSIEEGREQFF
TRBJ1-1 | TRBD1 | TRBV19 | - | TGTGCCAGTAGTCCCCCGGGACAGGGGCGACCCCCGGAAGCTTTCTTT | CASSPPGQGRPPEAFF
TRBJ1-2 | - | TRBV7-2 | - | TGTGCCAGCAGACCGGGGGGCAAGGGGGACTATGGCTACACCTTC | CASRPGGKGDYGYTF
TRBJ1-5 | - | TRBV7-2 | - | TGTGCCAGCAGCTCCAGATCAGGGGATTATAGCAATCAGCCCCAGCATTTT | CASSSRSGDYSNQPQHF
TRBJ2-5 | - | TRBV7-3 | once | TGTGCCAGCAGCCCCGGACTGCCGCAAGAGACCCAGTACTTC | CASSPGLPQETQYF
TRBJ2-3 | TRBD2 | TRBV7-8 | - | TGTGCCAGCAGCATCTCTAGCGGGGGGGGAGATACGCAGTATTTT | CASSISSGGGDTQYF
TRBJ2-1 | TRBD1 | TRBV5-1 | once | TGCGCCAGCAGCGGGACAGGGTGGTCCTACAATGAGCAGTTCTTC | CASSGTGWSYNEQFF
TRBJ1-5 | TRBD1 | TRBV28 | - | TGTGCCAGCAGCCGGGGACAGGGGTTCAATCAGCCCCAGCATTTT | CASSRGQGFNQPQHF
TRBJ2-2 | TRBD2 | TRBV4-3 | - | TGCGCCAGCAGCCAAGATCGTAGCGGGGCGAACACCGGGGAGCTGTTTTTT | CASSQDRSGANTGELFF
TRBJ2-7 | TRBD2 | TRBV7-8 | - | TGTGCCAGCAGCTTAGGACTAGCGATCGAGCAGTACTTC | CASSLGLAIEQYF
TRBJ2-7 | TRBD1 | TRBV4-3 | - | TGCGCCAGCAGCCCCGGGACAGGTTGGGTGGGGGAGCAGTACTTC | CASSPGTGWVGEQYF
TRBJ2-1 | - | TRBV7-6 | - | TGTGCCAGCAGCAAAGACAGCCCCCTTTACAATGAGCAGTTCTTC | CASSKDSPLYNEQFF
TRBJ2-7 | - | TRBV28 | - | TGTGCCAGCACCCGGGGTATAGGGCTCTACGAGCAGTACTTC | CASTRGIGLYEQYF
TRBJ2-3 | TRBD2 | TRBV4-1 | - | TGCGCCAGCAGCCTTTTTACGGGGGGGAGCACAGATACGCAGTATTTT | CASSLFTGGSTDTQYF